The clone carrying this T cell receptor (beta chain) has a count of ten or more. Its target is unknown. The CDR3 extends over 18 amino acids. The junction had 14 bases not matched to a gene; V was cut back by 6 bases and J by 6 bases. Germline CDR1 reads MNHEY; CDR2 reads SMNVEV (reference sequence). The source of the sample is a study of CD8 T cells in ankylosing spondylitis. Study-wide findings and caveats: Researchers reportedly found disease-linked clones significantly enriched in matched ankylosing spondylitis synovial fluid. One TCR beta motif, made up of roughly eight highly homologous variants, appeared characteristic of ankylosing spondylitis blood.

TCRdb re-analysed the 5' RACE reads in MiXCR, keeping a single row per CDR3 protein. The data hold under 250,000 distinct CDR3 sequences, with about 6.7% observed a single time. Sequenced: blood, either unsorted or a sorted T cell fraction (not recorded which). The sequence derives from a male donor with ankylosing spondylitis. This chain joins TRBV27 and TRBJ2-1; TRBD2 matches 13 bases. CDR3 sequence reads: CASSHKGRRTSGSNEQFF. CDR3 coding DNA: TGTGCCAGCAGCCATAAGGGGCGGAGGACTAGCGGGAGCAATGAGCAGTTCTTC.